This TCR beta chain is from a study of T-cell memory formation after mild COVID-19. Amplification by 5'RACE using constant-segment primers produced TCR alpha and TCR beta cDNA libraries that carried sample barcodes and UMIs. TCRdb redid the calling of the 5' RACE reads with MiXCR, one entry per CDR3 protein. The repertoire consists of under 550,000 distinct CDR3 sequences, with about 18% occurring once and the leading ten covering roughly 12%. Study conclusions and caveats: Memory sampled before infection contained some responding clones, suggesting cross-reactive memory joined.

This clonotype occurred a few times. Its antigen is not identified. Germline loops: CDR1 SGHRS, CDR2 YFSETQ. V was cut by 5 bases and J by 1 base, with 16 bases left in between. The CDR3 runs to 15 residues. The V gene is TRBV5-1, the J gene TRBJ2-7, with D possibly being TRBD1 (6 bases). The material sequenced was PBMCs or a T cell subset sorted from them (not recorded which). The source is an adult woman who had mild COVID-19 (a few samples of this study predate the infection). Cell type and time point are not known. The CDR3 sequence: CASRDRYRDSYEQYF. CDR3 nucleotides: TGCGCCAGCAGGGATCGGTACAGGGATTCCTACGAGCAGTACTTC.